Listed here is a single T cell receptor (beta chain). This specimen comes from a study of blood T cell repertoires in COVID-19. The overall study: The United States, Italy and Spain supplied acute and convalescent COVID-19 samples. Nucleic acid was either cDNA or gDNA, and it came from T cells, B-cell-depleted T cells, or PBMCs.

How the authors handled the data: From reference gene primer amplification, estimates of nucleated cell counts were derived. Repertoires were generated with immunoSEQ multiplex PCR, while TCRdb's copy carries only in-frame clones and drops some. V and J calls plus clone size are reproduced from that table; the DNA served to infer D and trimming. The table lists a few hundred thousand clones, 83% of them singletons. Germline V gene lookup returns CDR1 MDHEN and CDR2 SYDVKM. This CDR3 has 14 residues. The V end was cut by 6 bases, the J end by 0 bases, with 9 bases between. The specimen was peripheral blood. The chain has TRBV28 and TRBJ1-5; D gene unclear. This clonotype was sampled from a woman in her fifties or sixties with acute or convalescent COVID-19. The CDR3 is CASRQTGSNQPQHF. In DNA form, the CDR3 reads TGTGCCAGCAGACAAACGGGTAGCAATCAGCCCCAGCATTTT. Together with reference TRBV28 and TRBJ1-5, the CDR3 gives the full variable domain: DVKVTQSSRYLVKRTGEKVFLECVQDMDHENMFWYRQDPGLGLRLIYFSYDVKMKEKGDIPEGYSVSREKKERFSLILESASTNQTSMYLCASRQTGSNQPQHFGDGTRLSIL.